The next 8 T cell receptor beta chains were all read from a single sample in a study of shared clonotypes between healthy human individuals. The data were produced by immunoSEQ multiplex PCR, yet TCRdb's version contains in-frame clones alone and is incomplete. The data hold approximately 500,000 clones, with 90% to 97% observed a single time. Input material: naive CD4+ T cells sorted from blood. The subset is: CD45RA+ positively selected. Source of these receptors: a woman aged 25-40 years in good health.

The V gene is TRBV4-1, the J gene TRBJ2-7, with TRBD1 identical over 9 bases. Germline assignment: CDR1 MGHRA and CDR2 YSYEKL. The CDR3 has 13 amino acids. V gave up 4 bases and J gave up 3 bases; unmatched junction bases: 1. The DNA of the CDR3 is TGCGCCAGCAGCCGGGACAGGGTCTACGAGCAGTACTTC. This sequence encodes CASSRDRVYEQYF.

This clone was counted once. The V call is TRBV5-5, the J call TRBJ1-5, with D perhaps TRBD1 (5 bases). Trimming stripped 4 bases from V and 9 bases from J, with 14 bases between. Germline V gene data show CDR1 as SGHKS and CDR2 as YYEKEE (reference sequence). The CDR3 runs 13 residues. This CDR3 reads CASSRTQLGPQHF. The CDR3 nucleotides read TGTGCCAGCAGCCGGACACAGTTAGGGCCCCAGCATTTT.

V is TRBV7-9 and J is TRBJ2-7; 10 bases line up with TRBD2. Germline CDR1 reads SEHNR; CDR2 reads FQNEAQ (reference sequence). Germline trimming cut 5 bases from V and 3 bases from J; bases unmatched to any gene: 13. The length of the CDR3 is 17 residues. This CDR3 is CASSPPHGLAGDYEQYF. CDR3 in DNA: TGTGCCAGCAGCCCCCCCCACGGGCTAGCGGGGGACTACGAGCAGTACTTC.

This chain uses TRBV19 with TRBJ2-3; D may be TRBD2 (6 bases). CDR3 length: 14 residues. Germline loops: CDR1 LNHDA, CDR2 SQIVND (reference sequence). V gave up 5 bases and J gave up 6 bases, with 15 bases separating them. CDR3 in amino acids: CASSDGSGTDTQYF. In DNA form, the CDR3 reads TGTGCCAGTAGTGACGGGAGTGGAACGGATACGCAGTATTTT.

The chain couples TRBV18 to TRBJ2-6; D not resolved. The V end was cut by 1 base, the J end by 0 bases, with 7 bases between. Germline V gene data show CDR1 as KGHSH and CDR2 as LQKENI. The CDR3 spans 16 residues. CDR3 sequence reads: CASSPQRASGANVLTF. In DNA form, the CDR3 reads TGTGCCAGCTCACCACAAAGGGCCTCTGGGGCCAACGTCCTGACTTTC.

The gene calls are TRBV7-6 and TRBJ2-1, with D perhaps matching TRBD2 (6 bases). Looked up from germline, CDR1 is SGHVS and CDR2 is FNYEAQ. V was shortened by 2 bases and J by 4 bases, with 21 bases between the two germline ends. This CDR3 spans 18 amino acids. This CDR3 reads CASSLKGLGGLDYNEQFF. CDR3 in DNA: TGTGCCAGCAGCTTAAAAGGACTGGGGGGACTGGATTACAATGAGCAGTTCTTC.

V gene TRBV19 combines with J gene TRBJ2-4; no clear D gene. The CDR3 is 13 residues long. The V gene lost 3 bases and the J gene lost 8 bases, with 11 bases spanning the gap. Germline loops: CDR1 LNHDA, CDR2 SQIVND (reference sequence). CDR3 sequence: CASSIRARDIQYF. Here the CDR3 DNA reads TGTGCCAGTAGTATTAGGGCTAGGGACATTCAGTACTTC.

This clone has just one count. The chain recombines TRBV30 with TRBJ1-5; weak D call: TRBD1 (6 bases). There are 18 residues in the CDR3. V was trimmed by 6 bases and J by 2 bases, leaving 26 bases between them. The germline gives CDR1 GTSNPN, CDR2 SVGIG (reference sequence). In nucleotides, the CDR3 is TGTGCCTGCCGAACTACAGGGCCAAGAGTAATAGGCAATCAGCCCCAGCATTTT. Residues: CACRTTGPRVIGNQPQHF. The entire variable domain, with the rest obtained from reference TRBV30 and TRBJ1-5, is as follows: SQTIHQWPATLVQPVGSPLSLECTVEGTSNPNLYWYRQAAGRGLQLLFYSVGIGQISSEVPQNLSASRPQDRQFILSSKKLLLSDSGFYLCACRTTGPRVIGNQPQHFGDGTRLSIL.